This TCR beta chain appears in the sequencing data of a study of blood T cell repertoires in COVID-19. Overall study: The United States, Italy and Spain were the sources of the acute and convalescent COVID-19 samples. T cells, B-cell-depleted T cells, or PBMCs provided the cDNA or gDNA that served as material.

The V end lost 5 bases, the J end lost 1 base, and 7 bases lay between the germline ends. The length of the CDR3 is 13 residues. Germline assignment: CDR1 SGHRS and CDR2 YFSETQ. The assay was immunoSEQ multiplex PCR, and TCRdb's table has in-frame clones only and misses some. The table shows tens of thousands of clones, with around 82% occurring only once. V and J are TRBV5-1 and TRBJ2-1; no clear D gene. Specimen: peripheral blood. The receptor comes from an older man with active COVID-19. The CDR3 reads CASSVTSYNEQFF. The DNA for the CDR3 is TGCGCCAGCAGTGTTACTTCCTACAATGAGCAGTTCTTC.